The 26 T cell receptor beta chains below all came from one sample that was sequenced in a study of blood T cell repertoires in COVID-19. Clones were sequenced by immunoSEQ multiplex PCR, and TCRdb holds only the in-frame ones, with some missing. The sample lists about 200,000 clones; roughly 86% were seen once. The specimen was peripheral blood. The receptors shown here come from a woman in her forties with acute or convalescent COVID-19.

The V gene is TRBV7-8, the J gene TRBJ2-5; 11 bases are a match to TRBD2. The V and J ends lost 2 bases and 3 bases, in that order; junction bases with no gene match: 8. The CDR3 length is 17 residues. The V gene's germline CDR1 is SGHVS and CDR2 FQNEAQ. Here the CDR3 DNA reads TGTGCCAGCAGCTTAACCGAAACTAGCGGGAGTAAAGAGACCCAGTACTTC. Amino acids: CASSLTETSGSKETQYF.

The J gene is TRBJ2-4, the V gene TRBV7-2, with D possibly matching TRBD1 (6 bases). Per the germline V gene, CDR1 is SGHTA and CDR2 is FQGNSA. This CDR3 is 13 amino acids long. The V end lost 5 bases, the J end lost 4 bases, and 9 bases lay between the germline ends. CDR3 nucleotides: TGTGCCAGCAGCCCTGGGACAAAAAACATTCAGTACTTC. Translated, it gives CASSPGTKNIQYF. The whole variable domain, filled in from reference TRBV7-2 and TRBJ2-4, reads GAGVSQSPSNKVTEKGKDVELRCDPISGHTALYWYRQSLGQGLEFLIYFQGNSAPDKSGLPSDRFSAERTGGSVSTLTIQRTQQEDSAVYLCASSPGTKNIQYFGAGTRLSVL.

This clone has just one count. J is TRBJ1-2 and V is TRBV7-3, with 7 bases identical to TRBD1. From germline, CDR1 is SGHTA and CDR2 FQGTGA. The CDR3 has 14 residues. V lost 4 bases, J lost 5 bases, and 7 bases stayed unmatched. In nucleotides, the CDR3 is TGTGCCAGCAGCTCAGGGGGGACCGGTTATGGCTACACCTTC. Its translation is CASSSGGTGYGYTF.

This chain joins TRBV14 and TRBJ2-5; TRBD2 aligns across 8 bases. The CDR3 has 15 amino acids. The germline gives CDR1 SGHDN, CDR2 FVKESK. V shed 4 bases, J shed 1 base, and the junction held 5 bases outside the gene matches. CDR3 sequence reads: CASSPRLATQETQYF. The CDR3 DNA reads TGTGCCAGCAGCCCCCGACTAGCGACCCAAGAGACCCAGTACTTC.

The chain couples TRBV23-1 to TRBJ1-1, with D possibly TRBD1 on 5 matching bases. TRBV23-1 is assigned to the ORF class and has an uncertain function. This CDR3 is 15 amino acids long. V shed 4 bases and J shed 0 bases, with 12 bases lying between them. The CDR3 nucleotides are TGCGCCAGCAGTCCCCTCGACAGATTGAACACTGAAGCTTTCTTT. Translating gives CASSPLDRLNTEAFF.

This rearrangement joins TRBV6-5 to TRBJ2-2, with 9 positions matching TRBD2. This CDR3 has 15 amino acids. CDR1 and CDR2 (germline): MNHEY, SVGAGI. Losses at the gene ends were 6 bases for V and 6 bases for J; bases not matched to a gene: 8. CDR3 amino acids: CASRKGSGSPGELFF. Written as DNA, the CDR3 is TGTGCCAGCAGGAAAGGTAGCGGGAGTCCCGGGGAGCTGTTTTTT.

The V call is TRBV27, the J call TRBJ2-3; TRBD2 might be the D (7 bases). The CDR3 is 14 residues long. Per the germline V gene, CDR1 is MNHEY and CDR2 is SMNVEV (reference sequence). V was cut by 7 bases and J by 3 bases, with 14 bases left in between. CDR3 amino acids: CASMGGLTTDTQYF. CDR3 sequence (DNA): TGTGCCAGCATGGGGGGGCTCACTACAGATACGCAGTATTTT.

The rearrangement links TRBV18 to TRBJ2-3; 8 bases map to TRBD2. V was pared by 5 bases and J by 4 bases, with 17 bases of the junction left unmatched. The CDR3 is made up of 18 amino acids. The germline CDR1 and CDR2 sequences are KGHSH and LQKENI. CDR3 loop: CASSAEGQAGVRADTQYF. The CDR3 region has the DNA TGTGCCAGCTCAGCTGAAGGGCAAGCGGGAGTTCGCGCAGATACGCAGTATTTT.

This chain joins TRBV19 and TRBJ1-2, with D perhaps matching TRBD1 (6 bases). Germline V gene lookup returns CDR1 LNHDA and CDR2 SQIVND (reference sequence). The CDR3 is made up of 17 amino acids. V was clipped by 3 bases and J by 0 bases, with 17 bases between them. The CDR3 is CASSIPGQRDPNYGYTF. In nucleotides, the CDR3 is TGTGCCAGTAGTATCCCGGGACAACGGGACCCTAACTATGGCTACACCTTC.

The chain recombines TRBV5-1 with TRBJ1-1; no firm D call. V was trimmed by 9 bases and J by 2 bases, leaving 17 bases between them. The CDR3 covers 14 residues. Per the germline V gene, CDR1 is SGHRS and CDR2 is YFSETQ. CDR3 residues: CATRVTLFNTEAFF. In DNA, the CDR3 is TGCGCCACCCGGGTCACCCTATTTAACACTGAAGCTTTCTTT.

This rearrangement joins TRBV30 to TRBJ2-7; a possible D gene is TRBD2 (5 bases). This CDR3 is built from 12 residues. Trimming pared 2 bases from V and 3 bases from J, leaving 8 bases between. Germline values: CDR1 GTSNPN, CDR2 SVGIG (reference sequence). The CDR3: CAWSWEFYEQYF. In nucleotides, the CDR3 is TGTGCCTGGAGTTGGGAGTTCTACGAGCAGTACTTC. The full variable domain, with the rest looked up from reference TRBV30 and TRBJ2-7, is SQTIHQWPATLVQPVGSPLSLECTVEGTSNPNLYWYRQAAGRGLQLLFYSVGIGQISSEVPQNLSASRPQDRQFILSSKKLLLSDSGFYLCAWSWEFYEQYFGPGTRLTVT.

The gene calls are TRBV27 and TRBJ1-2; 7 positions match TRBD1. CDR3 length equals 14 residues. Germline V gives CDR1 MNHEY, CDR2 SMNVEV (reference sequence). The V gene end was trimmed by 2 bases and the J gene end by 2 bases; junction bases not matched to a gene: 2. CDR3 sequence reads: CASSLKGANYGYTF. As DNA, the CDR3 is TGTGCCAGCAGTTTAAAGGGGGCCAACTATGGCTACACCTTC.

The chain links TRBV27 to TRBJ2-7; TRBD1 aligns across 7 bases. The CDR3 runs 14 residues. The junction had 11 bases not matched to a gene; V was cut back by 6 bases and J by 6 bases. Germline CDR1 is MNHEY and CDR2 is SMNVEV (reference sequence). The CDR3 here is CASRTRQGGSEQYF. The CDR3 DNA reads as TGTGCCAGCAGAACTCGACAGGGTGGGAGCGAGCAGTACTTC.

The rearrangement links TRBV2 to TRBJ1-5, with D unresolved. V shed 3 bases and J shed 12 bases, with 12 bases lying between them. Germline CDR1 and CDR2: SNHLY and FYNNEI. The CDR3 sequence is 12 residues long. CDR3 nucleotides: TGTGCCAGCAGTGACCCCAGGTTAATCCAGCATTTT. The encoded protein is CASSDPRLIQHF. The whole variable domain, remainder taken from reference TRBV2 and TRBJ1-5, is EPEVTQTPSHQVTQMGQEVILRCVPISNHLYFYWYRQILGQKVEFLVSFYNNEISEKSEIFDDQFSVERPDGSNFTLKIRSTKLEDSAMYFCASSDPRLIQHFGDGTRLSIL.

The chain links TRBV30 to TRBJ2-2; perhaps TRBD1 as D (5 bases). Per germline, CDR1 GTSNPN and CDR2 SVGIG (reference sequence). The CDR3 length is 15 residues. Trimming removed 7 bases at V and 1 base at J, with 16 bases between. Written as DNA, the CDR3 is TGTGCCTACCCTTGGGGTAGGGGGAACACCGGGGAGCTGTTTTTT. This gives the protein CAYPWGRGNTGELFF.

This clone was seen only once. V gene TRBV29-1 combines with J gene TRBJ2-1; 9 bases map to TRBD2. The V and J ends lost 5 bases and 0 bases, in that order; junction bases with no gene match: 8. The CDR3 consists of 16 residues. Germline assignment: CDR1 SQVTM and CDR2 ANQGSEA. CDR3 DNA: TGCAGCGTTCTCAGCGGGAGGTTGGGCTCCTACAATGAGCAGTTCTTC. It yields the protein CSVLSGRLGSYNEQFF.

This chain links TRBV4-3 with TRBJ2-7; 7 nucleotides agree with TRBD1. This CDR3 has 15 amino acids. V was pared by 1 base and J by 0 bases, with 3 bases of the junction left unmatched. Germline V gene sequence: CDR1 LGHNA, CDR2 YSLEER. In DNA, the CDR3 is TGCGCCAGCAGCCAAGCCGACAGGGCCTCCTACGAGCAGTACTTC. It specifies CASSQADRASYEQYF.

The genes are TRBV7-9 and TRBJ1-2; D ambiguous. Trimming left V 5 bases short and J 8 bases short, with 9 bases between. The V gene's germline CDR1 is SEHNR and CDR2 FQNEAQ (reference sequence). The CDR3 is 11 residues long. CDR3 coding DNA: TGTGCCAGCAGCGAATCACAAGGCTACACCTTC. It translates to CASSESQGYTF.

V gene TRBV7-3 combines with J gene TRBJ2-7, with 10 bases identical to TRBD1. Germline assignment: CDR1 SGHTA and CDR2 FQGTGA. The CDR3 consists of 16 residues. V shed 2 bases, J shed 5 bases, and the junction held 9 bases outside the gene matches. Here the CDR3 DNA reads TGTGCCAGCAGCTTACTTCCGGGACAGGGGTTCAACGAGCAGTACTTC. Amino acids: CASSLLPGQGFNEQYF.

The genes are TRBV2 and TRBJ1-5, with TRBD1 identical over 8 bases. Germline CDR1 and CDR2: SNHLY and FYNNEI. Trimming removed 5 bases from V and 1 base from J; junction bases left unmatched: 7. There are 16 residues in the CDR3. As DNA, the CDR3 is TGTGCCAGCAGTAGGACAGGGTTAGAGAGCAATCAGCCCCAGCATTTT. Its protein product is CASSRTGLESNQPQHF.

J is TRBJ1-2 and V is TRBV5-1; D not resolved. The CDR3 runs to 14 residues. Germline CDR1 SGHRS, CDR2 YFSETQ. V was cut by 3 bases and J by 7 bases, with 16 bases left in between. The DNA of the CDR3 is TGCGCCAGCAGCTCGGGATCTCCAACGGGTGGCTACACCTTC. This encodes CASSSGSPTGGYTF. Based on the CDR3 plus reference TRBV5-1 and TRBJ1-2, the full variable domain is KAGVTQTPRYLIKTRGQQVTLSCSPISGHRSVSWYQQTPGQGLQFLFEYFSETQRNKGNFPGRFSGRQFSNSRSEMNVSTLELGDSALYLCASSSGSPTGGYTFGSGTRLTVV.

V and J are TRBV30 and TRBJ2-7; the match to TRBD1 covers 7 bases. Germline CDR1 and CDR2: GTSNPN and SVGIG (reference sequence). J lost 1 base, V lost 7 bases, and 7 bases had no gene match. The CDR3 extends over 13 amino acids. The CDR3: CASGTVWSYEQYF. In DNA, the CDR3 is TGTGCCTCAGGGACAGTCTGGTCCTACGAGCAGTACTTC. The full variable domain, completed using reference TRBV30 and TRBJ2-7, is SQTIHQWPATLVQPVGSPLSLECTVEGTSNPNLYWYRQAAGRGLQLLFYSVGIGQISSEVPQNLSASRPQDRQFILSSKKLLLSDSGFYLCASGTVWSYEQYFGPGTRLTVT.

The chain employs TRBV9 and TRBJ1-2, with 8 bases lining up with TRBD1. From germline, CDR1 is SGDLS and CDR2 YYNGEE. V trimming: 4 bases; J trimming: 5 bases; junction bases outside the gene matches: 13. This CDR3 region has 16 residues. The CDR3 DNA follows: TGTGCCAGCAGCACTCGAGACCAGGGGGCGCGATATGGCTACACCTTC. Protein product: CASSTRDQGARYGYTF.

This clone was seen once. The chain couples TRBV20-1 to TRBJ2-7; the D is unclear. The CDR3 runs to 14 residues. V gave up 6 bases and J gave up 0 bases, with 15 bases separating them. Germline loops: CDR1 DFQATT, CDR2 SNEGSKA (reference sequence). For the CDR3, the DNA is TGCAGTGCCAGTCCCGACTGGAGCTCCTACGAGCAGTACTTC. Amino acid sequence: CSASPDWSSYEQYF.

The chain couples TRBV3-1 (or the pseudogene TRBV3-2) to TRBJ2-2; maybe TRBD2 (5 bases). The CDR3 runs 13 residues. Germline CDR1 is LGHDT and CDR2 is YNNKEL (reference sequence). Trimming cost V 5 bases and J 5 bases, with 9 bases left between them. The CDR3 nucleotides read TGTGCCAGCAGCACTACTAGGACCGGGGAGCTGTTTTTT. Amino acids: CASSTTRTGELFF.

The chain is built from TRBV7-3 and TRBJ2-1, with 8 bases that match TRBD2. The CDR3 covers 19 residues. Germline CDR1 reads SGHTA; CDR2 reads FQGTGA. Trimming at V came to 0 bases and at J to 7 bases, leaving 17 bases not matched to a gene. In DNA, the CDR3 is TGTGCCAGCAGCTTAACAGGCCCCTTGAGCGGGGGAACGAAGAATGAGCAGTTCTTC. It translates to CASSLTGPLSGGTKNEQFF.